The sequence of this TCR beta chain was determined in a study of graft-versus-host responses after intestinal transplantation. At the level of the study: After anti-thymocyte globulin induction, recipients took tacrolimus and steroids for 3 to 4 years. Study findings and constraints: Researchers found GvH clones in recipient marrow, and some showed up first in ileum or blood.

Some clones are missing from TCRdb's copy, which holds only in-frame ones; the method was immunoSEQ multiplex PCR. In the table there are 85,000 to 100,000 clones, around nine tenths of which are singletons. With respect to this clone: The antigen remains undetermined.

CDR3 size: 15 residues. Trimming took 2 bases from V and 2 from J; bases not matched to a gene: 6. Germline V gives CDR1 GTSNPN, CDR2 SVGIG (reference sequence). The clonotype comes from a human donor who received an intestinal transplant. The sequences come from unstimulated CD4+ T cells sorted from spleen or lymph node cells, collected before intestinal transplant. V usage is TRBV30 and J usage is TRBJ2-1; 7 positions agree with TRBD2. The CDR3 sequence: CAWSWGGTPYNEQFF. The DNA of the CDR3 is TGTGCCTGGAGTTGGGGGGGAACACCCTACAATGAGCAGTTCTTC. Full variable domain (remainder filled in from reference TRBV30 and TRBJ2-1): SQTIHQWPATLVQPVGSPLSLECTVEGTSNPNLYWYRQAAGRGLQLLFYSVGIGQISSEVPQNLSASRPQDRQFILSSKKLLLSDSGFYLCAWSWGGTPYNEQFFGPGTRLTVL.